This T cell receptor (beta chain) was profiled in a study of T cells expressing NK-cell markers. About the research overall: Sorted CD3+CD56+NKG2C+, CD3+CD56+NKG2C- and CD3+CD56-NKG2C+ T cells supplied TCR beta repertoires. Study-wide points: HCMV specificity of the expanded NKG2C+ T cell clones stayed unclear. As a fraction of CD8+ T cells, dominant NKG2C+ clonotypes reached about 1.0-8% in about six donors. In several donors, dominant clonotypes made up about 25-65% of CD3+CD56-NKG2C+ cells.

The CDR3 totals 15 residues. Per the germline V gene, CDR1 is KGHSH and CDR2 is LQKENI. For this clonotype: Its antigen remains unidentified.

TCRdb processed the 5' RACE reads again and assigns one entry to each CDR3 protein, with no DNA. There are about 550,000 distinct CDR3 sequences in the sample, with approximately 3.6% held by the top ten. The chain has TRBV18 and TRBJ1-4; no DNA is available, so the TRBD1 call from TCRdb remains unchecked. The TCR originated in a man younger than 35 in good health. The specimen sequenced was blood T cells: a sorted CD56 or NKG2C T cell subset, CD4+ or CD8+ T cells, or bulk PBMC T cells (not recorded which). This CDR3 reads CASSRRQGSNEKLFF.